This TCR beta chain emerged from a study of T-cell reconstitution after alpha-beta-depleted transplantation in children. As it was prepared, the TCRbeta library received unique molecular identifiers. MiXCR, applied by TCRdb to the PCR reads, yields one record per CDR3 protein. The sample holds about 490,000 distinct CDR3 sequences, roughly 10% seen once. Germline loops: CDR1 GTSNPN, CDR2 SVGIG (reference sequence). The CDR3 consists of 13 residues. Trimming at V came to 0 bases and at J to 6 bases, leaving 2 bases not matched to a gene. This clonotype was recorded many times. The sequence came from a child younger than 10 with inherited bone marrow failure, due to receive a stem cell transplant. The genes are TRBV30 and TRBJ2-1, with 7 bases identical to TRBD2. Material: PBMCs, obtained before TCRalphabeta/CD19-depleted stem cell transplant. CDR3 DNA sequence: TGTGCCTGGAGTGTAGGGACTACCAATGAGCAGTTCTTC. Its protein product is CAWSVGTTNEQFF.